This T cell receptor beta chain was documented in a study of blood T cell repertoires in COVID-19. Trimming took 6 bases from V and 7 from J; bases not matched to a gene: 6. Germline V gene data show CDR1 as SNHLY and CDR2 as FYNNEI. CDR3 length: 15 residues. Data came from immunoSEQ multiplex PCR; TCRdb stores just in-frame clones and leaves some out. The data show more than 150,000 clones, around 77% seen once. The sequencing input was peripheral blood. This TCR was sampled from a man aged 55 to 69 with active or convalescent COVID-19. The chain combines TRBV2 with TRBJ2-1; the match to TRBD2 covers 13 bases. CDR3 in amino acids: CASSGTSGILNEQFF. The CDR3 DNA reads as TGTGCCAGCAGCGGGACTAGCGGGATATTAAATGAGCAGTTCTTC.